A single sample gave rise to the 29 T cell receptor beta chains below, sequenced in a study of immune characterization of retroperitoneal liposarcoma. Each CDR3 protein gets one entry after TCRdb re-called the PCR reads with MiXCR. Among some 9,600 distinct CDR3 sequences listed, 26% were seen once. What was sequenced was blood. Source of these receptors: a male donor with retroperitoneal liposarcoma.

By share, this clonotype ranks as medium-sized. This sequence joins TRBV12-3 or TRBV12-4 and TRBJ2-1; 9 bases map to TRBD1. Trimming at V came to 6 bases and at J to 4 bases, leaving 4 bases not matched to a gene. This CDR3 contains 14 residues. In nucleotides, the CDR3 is TGTGCCAGCAGCCCCGGGACAGGGTACAATGAGCAGTTCTTC. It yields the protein CASSPGTGYNEQFF.

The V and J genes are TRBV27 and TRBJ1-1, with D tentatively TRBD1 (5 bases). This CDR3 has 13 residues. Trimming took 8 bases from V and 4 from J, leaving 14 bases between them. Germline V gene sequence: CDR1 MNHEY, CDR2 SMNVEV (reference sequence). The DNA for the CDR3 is TGTGCCAGCGGCCCCGGGGGGGGCACTGAAGCTTTCTTT. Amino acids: CASGPGGGTEAFF.

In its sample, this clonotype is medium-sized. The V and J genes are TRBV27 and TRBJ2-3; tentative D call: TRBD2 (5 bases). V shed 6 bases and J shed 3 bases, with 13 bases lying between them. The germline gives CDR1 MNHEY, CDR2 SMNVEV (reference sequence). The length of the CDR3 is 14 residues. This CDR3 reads CASRDSVGTDTQYF. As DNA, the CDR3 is TGTGCCAGCAGGGACTCCGTTGGGACAGATACGCAGTATTTT.

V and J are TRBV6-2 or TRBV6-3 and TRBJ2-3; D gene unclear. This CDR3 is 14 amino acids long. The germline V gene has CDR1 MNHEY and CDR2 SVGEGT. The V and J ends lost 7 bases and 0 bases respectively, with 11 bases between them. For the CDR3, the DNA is TGTGCCAGCAAAGTCATGACTAGCACAGATACGCAGTATTTT. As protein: CASKVMTSTDTQYF.

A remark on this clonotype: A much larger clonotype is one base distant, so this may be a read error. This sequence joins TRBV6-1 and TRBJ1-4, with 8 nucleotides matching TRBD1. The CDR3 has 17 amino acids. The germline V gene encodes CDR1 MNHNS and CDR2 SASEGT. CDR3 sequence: CANSEGTGAATNEKLFF. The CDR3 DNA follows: TGTGCCAACAGTGAAGGGACAGGTGCTGCAACTAATGAAAAACTGTTTTTT.

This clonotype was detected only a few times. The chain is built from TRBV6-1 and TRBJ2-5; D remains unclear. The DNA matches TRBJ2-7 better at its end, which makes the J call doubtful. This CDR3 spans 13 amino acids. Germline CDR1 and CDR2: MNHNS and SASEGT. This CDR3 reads CARGRPSSYEQYF. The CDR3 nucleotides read TGTGCCAGAGGTAGGCCGAGCTCCTACGAGCAGTACTTC.

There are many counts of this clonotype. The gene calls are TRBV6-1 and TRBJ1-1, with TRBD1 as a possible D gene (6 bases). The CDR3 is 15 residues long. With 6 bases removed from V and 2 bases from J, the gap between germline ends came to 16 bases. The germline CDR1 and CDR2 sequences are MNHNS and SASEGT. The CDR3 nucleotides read TGTGCCAGCAGGGGCCGGGACAAACTTAACACTGAAGCTTTCTTT. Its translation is CASRGRDKLNTEAFF.

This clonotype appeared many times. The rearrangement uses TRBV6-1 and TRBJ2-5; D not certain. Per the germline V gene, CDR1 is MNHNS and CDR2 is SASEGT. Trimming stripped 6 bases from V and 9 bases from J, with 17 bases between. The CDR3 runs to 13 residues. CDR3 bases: TGTGCCAGCAGGAACGGGCCGGGTCAGGCCCAGTACTTC. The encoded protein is CASRNGPGQAQYF.

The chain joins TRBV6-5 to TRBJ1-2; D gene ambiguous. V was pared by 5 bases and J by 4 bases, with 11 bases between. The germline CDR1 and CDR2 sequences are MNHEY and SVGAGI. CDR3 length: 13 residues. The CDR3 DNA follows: TGTGCCAGCAGTGGGGAGGGAGCCTATGGCTACACCTTC. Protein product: CASSGEGAYGYTF.

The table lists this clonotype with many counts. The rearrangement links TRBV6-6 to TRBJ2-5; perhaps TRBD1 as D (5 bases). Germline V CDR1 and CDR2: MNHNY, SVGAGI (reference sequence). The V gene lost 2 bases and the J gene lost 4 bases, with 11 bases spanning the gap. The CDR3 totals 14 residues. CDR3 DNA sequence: TGTGCCAGCAGTTACCCCAGGGTGCGAGAGACCCAGTACTTC. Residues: CASSYPRVRETQYF.

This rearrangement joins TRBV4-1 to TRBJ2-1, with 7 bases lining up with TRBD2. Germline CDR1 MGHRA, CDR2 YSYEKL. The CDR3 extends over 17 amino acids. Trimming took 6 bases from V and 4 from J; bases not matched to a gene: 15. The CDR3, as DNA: TGCGCCAGCAGTCCAAGGTTACGGCTAGCGGAATACAATGAGCAGTTCTTC. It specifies CASSPRLRLAEYNEQFF.

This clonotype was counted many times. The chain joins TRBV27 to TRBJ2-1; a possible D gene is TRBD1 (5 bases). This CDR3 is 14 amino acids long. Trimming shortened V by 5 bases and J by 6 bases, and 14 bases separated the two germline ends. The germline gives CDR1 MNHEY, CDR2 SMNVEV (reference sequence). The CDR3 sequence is CASSPLVGVNEQFF. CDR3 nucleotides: TGTGCCAGCAGTCCCCTAGTAGGGGTCAATGAGCAGTTCTTC.

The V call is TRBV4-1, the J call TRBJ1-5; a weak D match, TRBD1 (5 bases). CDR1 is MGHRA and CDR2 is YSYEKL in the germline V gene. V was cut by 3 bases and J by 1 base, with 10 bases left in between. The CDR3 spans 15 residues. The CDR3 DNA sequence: TGCGCCAGCAGCCAGGTAACAGGAAGCAATCAGCCCCAGCATTTT. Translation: CASSQVTGSNQPQHF.

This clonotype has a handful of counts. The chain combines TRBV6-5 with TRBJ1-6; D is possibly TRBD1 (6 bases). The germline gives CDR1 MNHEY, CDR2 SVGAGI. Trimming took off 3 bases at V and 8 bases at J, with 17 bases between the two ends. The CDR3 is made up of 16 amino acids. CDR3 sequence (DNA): TGTGCCAGCAGTTATGGCCCCAGGAAGGGGGATTCACCCCTCCACTTT. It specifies CASSYGPRKGDSPLHF.

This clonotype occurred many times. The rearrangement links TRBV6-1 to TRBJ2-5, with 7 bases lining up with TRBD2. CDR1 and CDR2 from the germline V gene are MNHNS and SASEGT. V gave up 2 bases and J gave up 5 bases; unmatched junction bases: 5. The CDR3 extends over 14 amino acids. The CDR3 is CASSEWEGRETQYF. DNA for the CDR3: TGTGCCAGCAGTGAATGGGAGGGTCGGGAGACCCAGTACTTC.

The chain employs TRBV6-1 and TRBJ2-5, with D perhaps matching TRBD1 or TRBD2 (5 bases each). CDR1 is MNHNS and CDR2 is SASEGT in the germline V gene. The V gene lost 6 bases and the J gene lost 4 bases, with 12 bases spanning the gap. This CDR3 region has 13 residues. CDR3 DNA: TGTGCCAGCAGGGGACCAGGTGGAGAGACCCAGTACTTC. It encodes CASRGPGGETQYF.

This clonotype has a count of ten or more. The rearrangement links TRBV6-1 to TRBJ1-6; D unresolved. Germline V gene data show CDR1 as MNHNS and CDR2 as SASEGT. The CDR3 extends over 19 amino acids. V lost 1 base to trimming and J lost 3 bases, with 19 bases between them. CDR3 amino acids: CASSEVLPVRLGYNSPLHF. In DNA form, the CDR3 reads TGTGCCAGCAGTGAAGTTCTGCCGGTTCGGTTAGGCTATAATTCACCCCTCCACTTT.

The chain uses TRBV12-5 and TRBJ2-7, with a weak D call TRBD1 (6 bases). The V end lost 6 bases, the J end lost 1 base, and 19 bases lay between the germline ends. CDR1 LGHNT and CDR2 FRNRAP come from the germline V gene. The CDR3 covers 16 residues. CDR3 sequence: CASGTSPATGSYEQYV. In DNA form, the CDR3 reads TGTGCTAGTGGAACTTCCCCCGCGACAGGATCCTACGAGCAGTACGTC.

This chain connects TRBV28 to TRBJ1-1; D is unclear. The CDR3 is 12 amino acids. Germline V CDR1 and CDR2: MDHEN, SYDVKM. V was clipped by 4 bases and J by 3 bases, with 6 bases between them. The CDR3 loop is CASSSTDTEAFF. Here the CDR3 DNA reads TGTGCCAGCAGTTCTACAGACACTGAAGCTTTCTTT.

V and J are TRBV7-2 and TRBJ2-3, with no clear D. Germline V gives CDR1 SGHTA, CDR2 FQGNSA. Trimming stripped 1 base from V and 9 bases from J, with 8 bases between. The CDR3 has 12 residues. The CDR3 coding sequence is TGTGCCAGCAGCTTAGTGGAGAGCACGCAGTATTTT. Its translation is CASSLVESTQYF.

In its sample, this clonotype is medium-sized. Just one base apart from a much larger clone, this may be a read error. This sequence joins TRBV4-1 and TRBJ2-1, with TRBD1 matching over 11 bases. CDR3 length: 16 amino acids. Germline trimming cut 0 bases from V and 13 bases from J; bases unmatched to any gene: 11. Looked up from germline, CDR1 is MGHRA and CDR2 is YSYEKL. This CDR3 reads CASSQDWGQGEETQFF. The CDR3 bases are TGCGCCAGCAGCCAAGATTGGGGACAGGGGGAAGAGACCCAGTTCTTC.

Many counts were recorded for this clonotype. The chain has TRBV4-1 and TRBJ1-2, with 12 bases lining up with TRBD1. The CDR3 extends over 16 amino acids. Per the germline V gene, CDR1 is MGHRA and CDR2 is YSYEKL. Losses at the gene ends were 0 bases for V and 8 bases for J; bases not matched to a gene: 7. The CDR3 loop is CASSQDVGQGAGGYTF. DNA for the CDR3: TGCGCCAGCAGCCAAGATGTGGGACAGGGGGCGGGCGGCTACACCTTC.

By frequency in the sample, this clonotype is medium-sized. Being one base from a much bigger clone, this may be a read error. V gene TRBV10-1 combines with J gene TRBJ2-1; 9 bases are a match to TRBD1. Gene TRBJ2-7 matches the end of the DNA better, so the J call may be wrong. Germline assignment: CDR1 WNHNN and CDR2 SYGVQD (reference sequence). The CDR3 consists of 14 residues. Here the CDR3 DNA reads TGCGCCAGCAGATCCGGGACAGGGTGGAATGAGCAGTACTTC. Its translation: CASRSGTGWNEQYF.

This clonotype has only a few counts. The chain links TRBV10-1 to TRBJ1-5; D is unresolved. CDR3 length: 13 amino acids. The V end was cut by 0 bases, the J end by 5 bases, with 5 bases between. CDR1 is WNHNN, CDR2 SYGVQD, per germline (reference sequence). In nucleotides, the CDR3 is TGCGCCAGCAGTGAGTCGCGCCATCAGCCCCAGCATTTT. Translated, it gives CASSESRHQPQHF.

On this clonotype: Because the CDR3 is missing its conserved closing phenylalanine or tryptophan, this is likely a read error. Here the CDR3 DNA reads TGTGCCAGCAGTCTTGAGGACAGGGTCAGTACAGATACGCAGTATTGT. This encodes CASSLEDRVSTDTQYC. The gene calls are TRBV6-1 and TRBJ2-3; the match to TRBD1 covers 8 bases. Germline V gene sequence: CDR1 MNHNS, CDR2 SASEGT. Trimming at V came to 5 bases and at J to 3 bases, leaving 10 bases not matched to a gene. This CDR3 is built from 16 residues.

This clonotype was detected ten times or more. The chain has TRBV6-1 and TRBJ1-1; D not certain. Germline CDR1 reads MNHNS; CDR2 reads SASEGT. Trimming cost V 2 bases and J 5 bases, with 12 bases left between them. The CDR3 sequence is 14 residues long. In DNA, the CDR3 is TGTGCCAGCAGTGAATTTGGGGTCGGGACTGAAGCTTTCTTT. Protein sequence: CASSEFGVGTEAFF.

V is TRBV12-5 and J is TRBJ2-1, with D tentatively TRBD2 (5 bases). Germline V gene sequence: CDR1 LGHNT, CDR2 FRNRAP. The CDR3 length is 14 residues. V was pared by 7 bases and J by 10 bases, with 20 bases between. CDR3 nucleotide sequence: TGTGCTAGTGAACGTGCGGGTTCCAATGGCGAGCAGTTCTTC. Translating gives CASERAGSNGEQFF. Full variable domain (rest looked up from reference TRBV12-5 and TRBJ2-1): DARVTQTPRHKVTEMGQEVTMRCQPILGHNTVFWYRQTMMQGLELLAYFRNRAPLDDSGMPKDRFSAEMPDATLATLKIQPSEPRDSAVYFCASERAGSNGEQFFGPGTRLTVL.

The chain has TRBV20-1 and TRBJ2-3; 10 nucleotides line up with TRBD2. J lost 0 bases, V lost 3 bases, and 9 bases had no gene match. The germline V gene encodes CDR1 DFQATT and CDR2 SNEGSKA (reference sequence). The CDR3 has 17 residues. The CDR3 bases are TGCAGTGCTAGTCCGCTAGCGGGGGCATCTAGCACAGATACGCAGTATTTT. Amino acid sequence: CSASPLAGASSTDTQYF.

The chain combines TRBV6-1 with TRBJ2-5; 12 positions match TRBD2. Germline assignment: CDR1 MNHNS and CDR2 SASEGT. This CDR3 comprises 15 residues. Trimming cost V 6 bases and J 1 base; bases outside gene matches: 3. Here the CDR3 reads CASRGLAGFQETQYF. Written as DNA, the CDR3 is TGTGCCAGCAGAGGACTAGCGGGGTTCCAAGAGACCCAGTACTTC.